The 27 T cell receptor beta chains below all came from one sample that was sequenced in a study of cytomegalovirus exposure and HLA in healthy donors. The study ran its PCR with 60 Vbeta and 13 Jbeta primers. Generated by immunoSEQ multiplex PCR, the TCRdb table keeps only in-frame clones and is missing some. The table includes approximately 140,000 clones, 76% detected once. Sequenced sample: PBMCs. All receptors derive from a man in his forties or fifties in good health and CMV-seronegative.

This sequence joins TRBV7-2 and TRBJ2-7; tentative D call: TRBD2 (6 bases). The CDR3 has 15 residues. The germline V gene has CDR1 SGHTA and CDR2 FQGNSA. Trimming removed 0 bases at V and 4 bases at J, with 13 bases between. CDR3 protein: CASSLAGGVEYEQYF. In nucleotides, the CDR3 is TGTGCCAGCAGCTTAGCCGGCGGGGTAGAGTACGAGCAGTACTTC.

Of note for this clone: The sample carries other DNA sequences with the same CDR3. This chain connects TRBV19 to TRBJ2-7; 8 positions match TRBD1. This CDR3 has 15 residues. V trimming: 6 bases; J trimming: 1 base; junction bases outside the gene matches: 8. In germline, CDR1 is LNHDA, CDR2 SQIVND (reference sequence). CDR3 nucleotides: TGTGCCAGTAGCCTCGACAGGGGCCTATCCTACGAGCAGTACTTC. Protein sequence: CASSLDRGLSYEQYF.

This chain uses TRBV2 with TRBJ2-3; TRBD2 matches 9 bases. Germline loops: CDR1 SNHLY, CDR2 FYNNEI. This CDR3 region has 15 residues. J gave up 1 base and V 5 bases, and 4 bases lay outside the gene matches. CDR3 sequence reads: CASSPTSGGTDTQYF. For the CDR3, the DNA is TGTGCCAGCAGTCCGACTAGCGGAGGCACAGATACGCAGTATTTT.

CDR3 loop: CASSQGLALGSYEQYF. CDR3 bases: TGCGCCAGCAGCCAAGGTCTAGCTTTGGGCTCCTACGAGCAGTACTTC. This chain connects TRBV4-1 to TRBJ2-7, with D maybe TRBD2 (5 bases). The V and J ends lost 1 base and 0 bases respectively, with 13 bases between them. Germline values: CDR1 MGHRA, CDR2 YSYEKL. The CDR3 length is 16 residues.

The chain carries TRBV19 and TRBJ2-2; D is possibly TRBD2 (6 bases). V dropped 3 bases and J dropped 4 bases, with 12 bases sitting between them. Germline values: CDR1 LNHDA, CDR2 SQIVND (reference sequence). CDR3 length: 15 amino acids. The CDR3 coding sequence is TGTGCCAGTAGTATGGTGGCGGGGAGCACCGGGGAGCTGTTTTTT. It codes for CASSMVAGSTGELFF.

The chain combines TRBV14 with TRBJ2-2, with 8 bases lining up with TRBD1. J lost 4 bases, V lost 1 base, and 14 bases had no gene match. Germline V gives CDR1 SGHDN, CDR2 FVKESK. CDR3 length: 19 amino acids. CDR3 region: CASSQARWQTGAATGELFF. DNA of the CDR3: TGTGCCAGCAGCCAAGCTAGGTGGCAGACAGGGGCGGCCACCGGGGAGCTGTTTTTT.

This clone was counted between two and nine times. J is TRBJ2-3 and V is TRBV4-2; D perhaps matches TRBD1 (6 bases). The length of the CDR3 is 17 residues. The V and J ends lost 4 bases and 6 bases respectively, with 23 bases between them. CDR1 and CDR2 from the germline V gene are LGHNA and YNFKEQ. This chain's CDR3 is CASSPQDSSGLGDTQYF. Written as DNA, the CDR3 is TGTGCCAGCAGCCCCCAGGACAGCTCAGGGTTAGGGGATACGCAGTATTTT.

The CDR3 loop reads CASSSGGASYEQYF. DNA for the CDR3: TGTGCCTCGAGTAGCGGGGGGGCCTCCTACGAGCAGTACTTC. The gene calls are TRBV7-8 and TRBJ2-7; TRBD2 aligns across 11 bases. With V trimmed by 11 bases and J by 0 bases, 6 bases remained unmatched. There are 14 residues in the CDR3. Germline V lookup: CDR1 SGHVS, CDR2 FQNEAQ.

This rearrangement joins TRBV14 to TRBJ1-2, with TRBD1 matching over 7 bases. The CDR3 is 15 residues long. The J segment lost 8 bases and the V segment lost 0 bases, leaving 9 bases of the junction unmatched. Germline CDR1 and CDR2: SGHDN and FVKESK. The CDR3 nucleotides read TGTGCCAGCAGCCAAGATCAACAGGGGACGGGAGGCTACACCTTC. Its translation is CASSQDQQGTGGYTF.

This clone was seen more than once but under ten times. As DNA, the CDR3 is TGTGCCAGTAGTTCCCGGGACACTTACTACGAGCAGTACTTC. Its translation is CASSSRDTYYEQYF. The chain combines TRBV19 with TRBJ2-7; D might be TRBD1 (6 bases). V was cut by 5 bases and J by 3 bases, with 14 bases left in between. This CDR3 contains 14 residues. Germline V gene sequence: CDR1 LNHDA, CDR2 SQIVND (reference sequence).

V usage is TRBV7-9 and J usage is TRBJ1-1, with D possibly being TRBD1 (5 bases). The germline V gene encodes CDR1 SEHNR and CDR2 FQNEAQ (reference sequence). The CDR3 is 16 amino acids. Deletions cut 0 bases from V and 2 bases from J, with 13 bases between. Here the CDR3 DNA reads TGTGCCAGCAGCTTAGCGTCCAGGGAGGGTAACACTGAAGCTTTCTTT. Translation: CASSLASREGNTEAFF.

The chain is built from TRBV21-1 and TRBJ1-2; TRBD1 is the table's D call, not checked against the DNA. TRBV21-1 has pseudogene status. CDR3 length equals 19 residues. The CDR3 DNA reads as TGTGCCAGCAGCAAACTGAGACAGGGCGGGCCCTCATTTAACTATGGCTACACCTTC. It translates to CASSKLRQGGPSFNYGYTF.

The chain has TRBV19 and TRBJ2-1; TRBD1 is a possible D gene (6 bases). The germline gives CDR1 LNHDA, CDR2 SQIVND (reference sequence). The CDR3 sequence is 14 residues long. V was cut by 2 bases and J by 8 bases, with 13 bases left in between. CDR3 sequence reads: CASSINRVEYEQFF. CDR3 bases: TGTGCCAGTAGTATAAACAGGGTTGAGTATGAGCAGTTCTTC.

This chain joins TRBV5-6 and TRBJ2-1; 8 bases map to TRBD1. Per germline, CDR1 SGHDT and CDR2 YYEEEE. There are 14 residues in the CDR3. J was trimmed by 4 bases and V by 5 bases; bases with no gene match: 5. The CDR3 loop reads CASRLTGVYNEQFF. The CDR3 coding sequence is TGTGCCAGCAGGTTGACAGGGGTATACAATGAGCAGTTCTTC.

This rearrangement joins TRBV27 to TRBJ2-3, with 9 bases identical to TRBD2. V was pared by 5 bases and J by 4 bases, with 4 bases of the junction left unmatched. The germline gives CDR1 MNHEY, CDR2 SMNVEV (reference sequence). The CDR3 is made up of 14 amino acids. This CDR3 reads CASSQGLAADTQYF. As DNA, the CDR3 is TGTGCCAGCAGTCAGGGACTAGCAGCAGATACGCAGTATTTT.

CDR3 residues: CASSVLDSRNEKLFF. As DNA, the CDR3 is TGTGCCAGCAGTGTGTTGGACTCCCGTAATGAAAAACTGTTTTTT. V is TRBV6-1 and J is TRBJ1-4, with no clear D. Deletions cut 4 bases from V and 4 bases from J, with 13 bases between. This CDR3 is 15 amino acids long. The germline V gene encodes CDR1 MNHNS and CDR2 SASEGT.

CDR3 DNA: TGCGCCAGCAGCTGGGCGGGGGACCAAGAGACCCAGTACTTC. It yields the protein CASSWAGDQETQYF. The rearrangement joins TRBV5-1 to TRBJ2-5, with 7 bases lining up with TRBD2. The CDR3 consists of 14 residues. Trimming cost V 3 bases and J 0 bases; bases outside gene matches: 2. CDR1 is SGHRS, CDR2 YFSETQ, per germline.

V usage is TRBV29-1 and J usage is TRBJ2-7, with a weak D call TRBD2 (5 bases). In germline, CDR1 is SQVTM, CDR2 ANQGSEA. The CDR3 has 13 residues. The V gene lost 3 bases and the J gene lost 2 bases, with 11 bases spanning the gap. The CDR3 is CSVDVGVPYEQYF. CDR3 DNA sequence: TGCAGCGTTGACGTGGGAGTGCCCTACGAGCAGTACTTC.

The chain is built from TRBV6-1 and TRBJ2-4, with D tentatively TRBD2 (6 bases). Trimming stripped 1 base from V and 4 bases from J, with 14 bases between. The CDR3 is made up of 16 amino acids. CDR1 and CDR2 from the germline V gene are MNHNS and SASEGT. The CDR3 coding sequence is TGTGCCAGCAGTGAAGGTCCGGGACTGGAAAAAAACATTCAGTACTTC. Its protein product is CASSEGPGLEKNIQYF.

This chain links TRBV15 with TRBJ2-7, with TRBD1 as a possible D gene (6 bases). CDR3 size: 17 residues. The ends were cut back, 4 bases at V and 4 bases at J, with 23 bases in the middle. CDR1 is LNHNV and CDR2 is YYDKDF in the germline V gene (reference sequence). This CDR3 is CATSKFGGQEPRYEQYF. The CDR3 nucleotides are TGTGCCACCAGCAAATTTGGGGGACAAGAACCTAGATACGAGCAGTACTTC.

This clone was detected a few times. In nucleotides, the CDR3 is TGTGCCAGCAGTTTTTCGGGACAGAATTTCTACGAGCAGTACTTC. The encoded protein is CASSFSGQNFYEQYF. J is TRBJ2-7 and V is TRBV6-5; 7 nucleotides line up with TRBD1. The CDR3 contains 15 residues. The V gene's germline CDR1 is MNHEY and CDR2 SVGAGI. V gave up 4 bases and J gave up 3 bases; unmatched junction bases: 9.

The V gene is TRBV4-1, the J gene TRBJ2-5; TRBD2 matches at 7 bases. The end of the DNA aligns better with TRBJ2-7, so the J call may be wrong. Germline V gene data show CDR1 as MGHRA and CDR2 as YSYEKL. This CDR3 contains 15 residues. The CDR3 DNA reads as TGCGCCAGCAGCCCCAATAGCGGGCGGGCCTACGAGCAGTACTTC. Protein: CASSPNSGRAYEQYF.

The V gene is TRBV19, the J gene TRBJ2-3; TRBD2 matches 9 bases. The CDR3 spans 16 residues. V lost 1 base, J lost 3 bases, and 5 bases stayed unmatched. Germline V gene data show CDR1 as LNHDA and CDR2 as SQIVND (reference sequence). CDR3 loop: CASSIGYGLATDTQYF. The CDR3 nucleotides are TGTGCCAGTAGTATAGGTTACGGACTAGCGACAGATACGCAGTATTTT.

The genes are TRBV7-8 and TRBJ2-2; 9 bases line up with TRBD1. V gave up 5 bases and J gave up 2 bases; unmatched junction bases: 6. Germline loops: CDR1 SGHVS, CDR2 FQNEAQ. The CDR3 is 16 amino acids. In DNA form, the CDR3 reads TGTGCCAGCAGCGATCGGACAGGGGCCAACACCGGGGAGCTGTTTTTT. Its protein product is CASSDRTGANTGELFF.

Notes on this clone: Other DNA sequences in this sample translate to the same CDR3. The chain links TRBV7-2 to TRBJ2-7, with D tentatively TRBD2 (6 bases). Germline values: CDR1 SGHTA, CDR2 FQGNSA. The CDR3 length is 13 residues. Trimming removed 1 base from V and 3 bases from J, with 7 bases in between. The CDR3: CASSLVSGYEQYF. The CDR3 bases are TGTGCCAGCAGCTTAGTTAGCGGCTACGAGCAGTACTTC.

V is TRBV10-3 and J is TRBJ2-7; 8 nucleotides agree with TRBD1. J gave up 5 bases and V 5 bases, and 5 bases lay outside the gene matches. Germline lookup yields CDR1 ENHRY and CDR2 SYGVKD. CDR3 size: 13 residues. The CDR3 here is CAISPRTGHEQYF. DNA for the CDR3: TGTGCCATCAGTCCACGGACAGGGCACGAGCAGTACTTC.

This chain connects TRBV30 to TRBJ1-5, with D maybe TRBD1 (6 bases). The CDR3 is made up of 14 amino acids. Germline values: CDR1 GTSNPN, CDR2 SVGIG (reference sequence). Trimming left V 2 bases short and J 6 bases short, with 14 bases between. CDR3 protein: CAWSTSRGGQPQHF. The CDR3 DNA sequence: TGTGCCTGGAGTACGTCCAGGGGTGGTCAGCCCCAGCATTTT. The full variable domain, completed using reference TRBV30 and TRBJ1-5, is SQTIHQWPATLVQPVGSPLSLECTVEGTSNPNLYWYRQAAGRGLQLLFYSVGIGQISSEVPQNLSASRPQDRQFILSSKKLLLSDSGFYLCAWSTSRGGQPQHFGDGTRLSIL.